One sample yielded the 23 T cell receptor beta chains listed below, sequenced in a study of T cell clonotyping in hematopoietic cell transplantation. Produced via immunoSEQ multiplex PCR; TCRdb's table is partial and in-frame only. The repertoire holds around 9,000 clones, about three quarters seen once, with 45% in the top ten. The sequencing here drew on peripheral blood mononuclear cells, taken 180 days after allogeneic stem cell transplant. These receptors originate from a female patient aged 45-60 years who had an allogeneic stem cell transplant from a related donor, so the T cells may come from the graft donor. Some clones in this sample may be carry-over from other donors' samples.

The chain links TRBV19 to TRBJ1-5, with 10 positions matching TRBD1. Looked up from germline, CDR1 is LNHDA and CDR2 is SQIVND (reference sequence). The ends lost 7 bases at V and 7 bases at J; junction bases unmatched: 13. The CDR3 covers 16 residues. The CDR3 DNA sequence: TGTGCCAGTATCTCATCGGGACAGGGGTTCCAACAGCCCCAGCATTTT. This codes for CASISSGQGFQQPQHF.

The chain uses TRBV30 and TRBJ1-2; 7 nucleotides agree with TRBD1. The CDR3 spans 13 residues. Germline loops: CDR1 GTSNPN, CDR2 SVGIG (reference sequence). V lost 2 bases and J lost 3; bases outside the gene matches: 3. The DNA for the CDR3 is TGTGCCTGGAGTACCGGGACAGACTATGGCTACACCTTC. Amino acid sequence: CAWSTGTDYGYTF.

The genes are TRBV2 and TRBJ1-6, with TRBD1 identical over 8 bases. CDR1 is SNHLY and CDR2 is FYNNEI in the germline V gene. The CDR3 has 16 residues. The trim removed 6 bases at V and 6 bases at J, leaving 10 bases unmatched. CDR3 region: CASRSYGQGGNSPLHF. The CDR3 nucleotides read TGTGCCAGCAGATCGTACGGACAGGGTGGTAATTCACCCCTCCACTTT.

The chain links TRBV6-6 to TRBJ2-3; 7 bases match TRBD2. V lost 10 bases, J lost 1 base, and 2 bases stayed unmatched. The CDR3 spans 12 residues. Per germline, CDR1 MNHNY and CDR2 SVGAGI (reference sequence). The CDR3 coding sequence is TGTGCCACGCTAGCGGGCACAGATACGCAGTATTTT. It is translated as CATLAGTDTQYF.

Details on this clone: The same CDR3 also results from other DNA sequences found in this sample. The V call is TRBV29-1, the J call TRBJ2-7, with TRBD2 as a possible D gene (6 bases). V lost 0 bases, J lost 0 bases, and 9 bases lay in between. Germline V gives CDR1 SQVTM, CDR2 ANQGSEA. The CDR3 consists of 14 residues. CDR3 sequence (DNA): TGCAGCGTTGAAGATCGGGGGAACTCCTACGAGCAGTACTTC. It encodes CSVEDRGNSYEQYF.

The chain uses TRBV11-2 and TRBJ2-2; the D is unclear. V lost 1 base and J lost 4, with 10 bases in between. In germline, CDR1 is SGHAT, CDR2 FQNNGV. The CDR3 runs to 15 residues. The CDR3 region is CASSLVALTTGELFF. In nucleotides, the CDR3 is TGTGCCAGCAGCTTAGTAGCCCTGACCACCGGGGAGCTGTTTTTT.

This clone was seen a handful of times. The chain links TRBV7-9 to TRBJ1-2; perhaps TRBD1 as D (5 bases). Trimming removed 2 bases from V and 6 bases from J, with 13 bases in between. CDR1 SEHNR and CDR2 FQNEAQ come from the germline V gene (reference sequence). The length of the CDR3 is 14 residues. Here the CDR3 reads CASSLLERGDGYTF. In nucleotides, the CDR3 is TGTGCCAGCAGCTTATTAGAACGGGGCGATGGCTACACCTTC.

The gene calls are TRBV19 and TRBJ1-1; the D is unclear. Germline V gene data show CDR1 as LNHDA and CDR2 as SQIVND (reference sequence). Between the trimmed V and J ends, which lost 3 bases and 1 base, there was a span of 6 bases. This CDR3 has 13 residues. The CDR3 nucleotides read TGTGCCAGTAGTATTGGGAGGAACACTGAAGCTTTCTTT. Protein: CASSIGRNTEAFF.

This clone was observed a single time. The chain couples TRBV5-6 to TRBJ2-1; tentatively, D is TRBD1 (5 bases). V dropped 2 bases and J dropped 0 bases, with 12 bases sitting between them. From germline, CDR1 is SGHDT and CDR2 YYEEEE. The CDR3 has 16 amino acids. CDR3 DNA sequence: TGTGCCAGCAGCTTTCGACAGCCTTCCTCCTACAATGAGCAGTTCTTC. It yields the protein CASSFRQPSSYNEQFF.

This clone was seen only a few times. The chain is built from TRBV7-3 and TRBJ1-6; 12 positions agree with TRBD1. V lost 0 bases to trimming and J lost 7 bases; unmatched junction nucleotides: 4. Germline values: CDR1 SGHTA, CDR2 FQGTGA. This CDR3 has 17 amino acids. The CDR3 region is CASSLTGGTGGNSPLHF. The CDR3 DNA is TGTGCCAGCAGCTTAACGGGCGGGACAGGGGGCAATTCACCCCTCCACTTT.

CDR3: CAWSAGTSTDTQYF. CDR3 sequence (DNA): TGTGCCTGGAGTGCCGGGACTAGCACAGATACGCAGTATTTT. J is TRBJ2-3 and V is TRBV30; perhaps TRBD2 as D (6 bases). In germline, CDR1 is GTSNPN, CDR2 SVGIG (reference sequence). Deletions cut 1 base from V and 0 bases from J, with 8 bases between. The CDR3 has 14 amino acids. The whole variable domain, filled in from reference TRBV30 and TRBJ2-3, reads SQTIHQWPATLVQPVGSPLSLECTVEGTSNPNLYWYRQAAGRGLQLLFYSVGIGQISSEVPQNLSASRPQDRQFILSSKKLLLSDSGFYLCAWSAGTSTDTQYFGPGTRLTVL.

This rearrangement joins TRBV14 to TRBJ2-2; unclear D gene. The CDR3 runs to 15 residues. Germline loops: CDR1 SGHDN, CDR2 FVKESK. V lost 1 base and J 2 bases, leaving 8 bases between the germline ends. The CDR3 DNA reads as TGTGCCAGCAGCCAAGTAGGTGTTAACACCGGGGAGCTGTTTTTT. This codes for CASSQVGVNTGELFF.

The chain carries TRBV5-1 and TRBJ2-5; D might be TRBD1 or TRBD2, each matching 5 bases. Per the germline V gene, CDR1 is SGHRS and CDR2 is YFSETQ. V was shortened by 3 bases and J by 5 bases, with 17 bases between the two germline ends. The CDR3 sequence is 15 residues long. CDR3 protein: CASSWDETHGETQYF. CDR3 nucleotide sequence: TGCGCCAGCAGCTGGGACGAAACCCACGGGGAGACCCAGTACTTC.

This clone was observed a few times. The chain has TRBV14 and TRBJ1-2; D not certain. Trimming cost V 1 base and J 3 bases, with 12 bases left between them. This CDR3 region has 15 residues. Germline assignment: CDR1 SGHDN and CDR2 FVKESK. The CDR3 loop is CASSQGSGFYYGYTF. As DNA, the CDR3 is TGTGCCAGCAGCCAAGGTTCCGGGTTCTACTATGGCTACACCTTC.

The table lists this clone with a count of one. The genes are TRBV29-1 and TRBJ2-7; D possibly corresponds to TRBD1 (5 bases). Trimming stripped 4 bases from V and 3 bases from J, with 22 bases between. This CDR3 is 16 amino acids long. The germline CDR1 and CDR2 sequences are SQVTM and ANQGSEA. The CDR3 nucleotides read TGCAGCGTTGTTGGCCAGGGCGCAAATTCTGTCTACGAGCAGTACTTC. It translates to CSVVGQGANSVYEQYF.

The chain employs TRBV11-1 and TRBJ1-5; perhaps TRBD1 as D (5 bases). Germline V gives CDR1 SGHAT, CDR2 FQDESV (reference sequence). The CDR3 sequence is 15 residues long. V gave up 1 base and J gave up 5 bases, with 12 bases separating them. The CDR3: CASSLGEGAHQPQHF. DNA of the CDR3: TGTGCCAGCAGCTTAGGTGAAGGGGCCCATCAGCCCCAGCATTTT.

This chain joins TRBV21-1 and TRBJ1-2; TRBD1, as called in the table, went unchecked against the DNA. TRBV21-1 is a known pseudogene. The CDR3 has 11 amino acids. In DNA, the CDR3 is TGTGCCAGCAGACCCCAGGGGAGCTACACCTTC. It translates to CASRPQGSYTF.

CDR3 nucleotides: TGTGCCAGCTCACCTCGGACAGGGGCCGCAGATACGCAGTATTTT. Its protein is CASSPRTGAADTQYF. This rearrangement joins TRBV18 to TRBJ2-3, with TRBD1 identical over 9 bases. The CDR3 runs 15 residues. Germline-derived CDR1 and CDR2 are KGHSH and LQKENI. Losses at the gene ends were 3 bases for V and 4 bases for J; bases not matched to a gene: 5.

This chain links TRBV28 with TRBJ2-5; TRBD2 is a possible D gene (5 bases). The CDR3 is made up of 13 amino acids. Trimming removed 6 bases at V and 5 bases at J, with 13 bases between. The germline CDR1 and CDR2 sequences are MDHEN and SYDVKM. CDR3 nucleotide sequence: TGTGCCAGCAGCCCCGGGGTGGGTGAGACCCAGTACTTC. As protein: CASSPGVGETQYF.

Remarks on this clone: The DNA is omitted, as the CDR3 cannot be located on it reliably, and the CDR3 follows TCRdb's listing. The gene calls are TRBV27 and TRBJ1-1; TRBD1, as called in the table, went unchecked against the DNA. Termini included, the CDR3 measures 15 amino acids. Germline CDR1 MNHEY, CDR2 SMNVEV (reference sequence). The CDR3 reads CASSSSTGVNTEAFF.

The chain has TRBV25-1 and TRBJ1-2, with D perhaps matching TRBD1 (6 bases). V dropped 2 bases and J dropped 4 bases, with 14 bases sitting between them. The length of the CDR3 is 15 residues. Germline V gives CDR1 MGHDK, CDR2 SYGVNS. The CDR3 nucleotides are TGTGCCAGCAGTGAACCCGGACAGCTTATCTATGGCTACACCTTC. Its protein is CASSEPGQLIYGYTF.

The chain is built from TRBV11-3 and TRBJ2-3; D unresolved. Trimming took off 2 bases at V and 6 bases at J, with 9 bases between the two ends. The CDR3 is 13 amino acids. Per germline, CDR1 SGHNT and CDR2 YENEEA. CDR3 residues: CASSLSRIDTQYF. The CDR3 region has the DNA TGTGCCAGCAGCTTAAGCCGGATCGATACGCAGTATTTT.

The chain combines TRBV11-2 with TRBJ2-2, with 7 nucleotides matching TRBD2. With V trimmed by 3 bases and J by 6 bases, 4 bases remained unmatched. The CDR3 length is 14 residues. Germline lookup yields CDR1 SGHAT and CDR2 FQNNGV. The CDR3 region has the DNA TGTGCCAGCAGCTTTACTAGCGATTCCGGGGAGCTGTTTTTT. This sequence encodes CASSFTSDSGELFF.